In this sample, the clone carrying this T cell receptor (beta chain) turned up a few times. Its antigen is as yet unknown. The data stem from a study of response to subunit inactivated influenza vaccine. Study-wide results and limits: Authors proposed each seasonal influenza vaccination draws in few new T cells.

TCRdb reprocessed the RT-PCR reads with MiXCR, giving one entry per CDR3 protein. Among more than 500,000 distinct CDR3 sequences listed, approximately 10% were seen once. Germline trimming cut 3 bases from V and 8 bases from J; bases unmatched to any gene: 4. Germline CDR1 is LGHDT and CDR2 is YNNKEL (reference sequence). The CDR3 sequence is 13 residues long. The same data also contributed to another study, on T cells expressing NK-cell markers. Per that study: It was by 5'RACE template switching with UMIs that TCR beta cDNA was made.

The chain has TRBV3-1 and TRBJ1-2; TRBD1 agrees at 9 bases. This clonotype was sampled from a man in his fifties who received an inactivated influenza vaccine. Material: PBMCs from blood, obtained on the day of vaccination. The CDR3 DNA is TGTGCCAGCAGCCAGAACAGGGGGCGCGGCTACACCTTC. Protein sequence: CASSQNRGRGYTF.